A selection of T cell receptor beta chains follows, all from one sample in a study of shared clonotypes between healthy human individuals. Profiled with immunoSEQ multiplex PCR; TCRdb holds only in-frame clones, not every one. Of approximately 1.5 million clones in the sample, 98% are singletons; the top ten hold about 0.34%. Sequencing used naive CD4+ T cells sorted from blood. Every receptor here comes from a young man in good health. CDR3s include the opening cysteine and the closing phenylalanine or tryptophan. A D gene is named only where the DNA matches it firmly.

D: .
V: TRBV2
J: TRBJ2-2
DNA: TGTGCCAGCAGTGTTTCGAACACCGGGGAGCTGTTTTTT
CDR3: CASSVSNTGELFF

D: .
V: TRBV28
J: TRBJ1-1
DNA: TGTGCCAGCAGTTTAATAGGGTCAGTTGAAGCTTTCTTT
CDR3: CASSLIGSVEAFF

D: TRBD2
V: TRBV11-2
J: TRBJ2-3
DNA: TGTGCCAGCAGCTCCGGGACTAGCGGGAGGGACGATACGCAGTATTTT
CDR3: CASSSGTSGRDDTQYF

D: .
V: TRBV7-6
J: TRBJ2-3
DNA: TGTGCCAGCAGCTTAGTGTCTCCGCTTTTCACAGATACGCAGTATTTT
CDR3: CASSLVSPLFTDTQYF

D: .
V: TRBV11-3
J: TRBJ2-3
DNA: TGTGCCAGCAGCCCCCATAGCGGAGGAGGCACAGATACGCAGTATTTT
CDR3: CASSPHSGGGTDTQYF

D: .
V: TRBV7-9
J: TRBJ1-1
DNA: TGTGCCAGCAGCCTACGGGGGAGGAACACTGAAGCTTTCTTT
CDR3: CASSLRGRNTEAFF

D: .
V: TRBV29-1
J: TRBJ2-2
DNA: TGCAGCGGGAGGGCCACCGGGGAGCTGTTTTTT
CDR3: CSGRATGELFF

D: .
V: TRBV5-1
J: TRBJ2-2
DNA: TGCGCCAGCAGCCGGGACGGGGCCCCCGGGGAGCTGTTTTTT
CDR3: CASSRDGAPGELFF

D: .
V: TRBV7-8
J: TRBJ2-1
DNA: TGTGCCAGCAGCTTAGCTGGCTGGTTCAATGAGCAGTTCTTC
CDR3: CASSLAGWFNEQFF

D: .
V: TRBV18
J: TRBJ2-2
DNA: TGTGCCAGCTCACCATTGTCAGGGACCGGGGAGCTGTTTTTT
CDR3: CASSPLSGTGELFF

D: TRBD2
V: TRBV5-1
J: TRBJ2-1
DNA: TGCGCCAGCAGCTTGGAACTAGCGGGTCCCAATGAGCAGTTCTTC
CDR3: CASSLELAGPNEQFF

D: .
V: TRBV7-8
J: TRBJ2-3
DNA: TGTGCCAGCAGCACCCCCCGAGGAGGGATTCGCACAGATACGCAGTATTTT
CDR3: CASSTPRGGIRTDTQYF

D: .
V: TRBV9
J: TRBJ2-1
DNA: TGTGCCAGCAGCGTGGGTTCCTACAATGAGCAGTTCTTC
CDR3: CASSVGSYNEQFF

D: .
V: TRBV4-3
J: TRBJ2-7
DNA: TGCGCCAGCAGCCAGACAGGTTTCTACGAGCAGTACTTC
CDR3: CASSQTGFYEQYF

D: .
V: TRBV27
J: TRBJ1-1
DNA: TGTGCCAGCAGTTTAGACAGTATTGCTATGAACACTGAAGCTTTCTTT
CDR3: CASSLDSIAMNTEAFF

D: .
V: TRBV11-2
J: TRBJ2-1
DNA: TGTGCCAGCAGCTCCTGGGGTGACGGTAAGAATGAGCAGTTCTTC
CDR3: CASSSWGDGKNEQFF

D: .
V: TRBV9
J: TRBJ2-6
DNA: TGTGCCAGCAGCGTCCTCCAACAGGGATTGTCCTCTGGGGCCAACGTCCTGACTTTC
CDR3: CASSVLQQGLSSGANVLTF

D: .
V: TRBV2
J: TRBJ2-1
DNA: TGTGCCAGCAGTGGGTACGGGAGAGCGGTCAATGAGCAGTTCTTC
CDR3: CASSGYGRAVNEQFF

D: TRBD1
V: TRBV27
J: TRBJ2-5
DNA: TGTGCCAGCAGGCGACCAGGGGGTCTAGAGACCCAGTACTTC
CDR3: CASRRPGGLETQYF

D: .
V: TRBV28
J: TRBJ2-1
DNA: TGTGCCAGCACCTTAACCGGGACCCCAAACAATGAGCAGTTCTTC
CDR3: CASTLTGTPNNEQFF

D: .
V: TRBV2
J: TRBJ2-2
DNA: TGTGCCAGCAGTGTTTATGGTGGCGGGGAGCTGTTTTTT
CDR3: CASSVYGGGELFF

D: .
V: TRBV5-1
J: TRBJ1-3
DNA: TGCGCCAGCAGCTTAGGGTATAACTCTGGAAACACCATATATTTT
CDR3: CASSLGYNSGNTIYF

D: TRBD1
V: TRBV28
J: TRBJ2-1
DNA: TGTGCCAGCCAACAGGGGTACAATGAGCAGTTCTTC
CDR3: CASQQGYNEQFF

D: .
V: TRBV15
J: TRBJ2-1
DNA: TGTGCCACCAGCAGAGACCCGGGGGCATGGGAGTTCTTC
CDR3: CATSRDPGAWEFF

D: TRBD1
V: TRBV18
J: TRBJ2-7
DNA: TGTGCCAGCTCACGCAAGGACAGGAGCTACGAGCAGTACTTC
CDR3: CASSRKDRSYEQYF

D: .
V: TRBV19
J: TRBJ1-5
DNA: TGTGCCAGTAGTATAGACAGGAGCGGTCAGCCCCAGCATTTT
CDR3: CASSIDRSGQPQHF

D: .
V: TRBV5-4
J: TRBJ2-3
DNA: TGTGCCAGCAGCTTGACAGGAACAGATACGCAGTATTTT
CDR3: CASSLTGTDTQYF

D: .
V: TRBV25-1
J: TRBJ2-7
DNA: TGTGCCAGCAGTGAATCTCTACGAAGGGAAACAACCCCCTACGAGCAGTACTTC
CDR3: CASSESLRRETTPYEQYF

D: .
V: TRBV6-1
J: TRBJ1-1
DNA: TGTGCCAGCTTCCCAAGGGAAGGGATTGATAGGGAAGCTTTCTTT
CDR3: CASFPREGIDREAFF

D: .
V: TRBV29-1
J: TRBJ1-1
DNA: TGCAGCGTTGTTCGCACAGCCAGGAACACTGAAGCTTTCTTT
CDR3: CSVVRTARNTEAFF

D: .
V: TRBV7-9
J: TRBJ2-1
DNA: TGTGCCAGCAGCCGGGAACCCCCTGGGATCTCCTACAATGAGCAGTTCTTC
CDR3: CASSREPPGISYNEQFF